This T cell receptor (beta chain) comes out of a study of identical twins. Overall study findings and caveats: Twin-shared out-of-frame alpha sequences were enriched for low generation probability.

TCRdb re-derived calls from the 5' RACE reads in MiXCR, one entry per CDR3 protein. The sample has fewer than 900,000 distinct CDR3 sequences; 15% to 20% are singletons. This clonotype has more than one count but fewer than ten. The antigen is not known. Healthy Caucasians made up all donors. CDR3 length equals 15 residues. J gave up 6 bases and V 5 bases, and 5 bases lay outside the gene matches. These data also featured in a second study, about T cells expressing NK-cell markers.

J is TRBJ1-4 and V is TRBV12-3 or TRBV12-4, with 11 bases matching TRBD1. Input material: PBMCs. The TCR sequence derives from a woman aged 18-29 years in good health. CDR3 DNA: TGTGCCAGCAGTCTACGGGACAGGGGGTATGAAAAACTGTTTTTT. Its translation is CASSLRDRGYEKLFF.